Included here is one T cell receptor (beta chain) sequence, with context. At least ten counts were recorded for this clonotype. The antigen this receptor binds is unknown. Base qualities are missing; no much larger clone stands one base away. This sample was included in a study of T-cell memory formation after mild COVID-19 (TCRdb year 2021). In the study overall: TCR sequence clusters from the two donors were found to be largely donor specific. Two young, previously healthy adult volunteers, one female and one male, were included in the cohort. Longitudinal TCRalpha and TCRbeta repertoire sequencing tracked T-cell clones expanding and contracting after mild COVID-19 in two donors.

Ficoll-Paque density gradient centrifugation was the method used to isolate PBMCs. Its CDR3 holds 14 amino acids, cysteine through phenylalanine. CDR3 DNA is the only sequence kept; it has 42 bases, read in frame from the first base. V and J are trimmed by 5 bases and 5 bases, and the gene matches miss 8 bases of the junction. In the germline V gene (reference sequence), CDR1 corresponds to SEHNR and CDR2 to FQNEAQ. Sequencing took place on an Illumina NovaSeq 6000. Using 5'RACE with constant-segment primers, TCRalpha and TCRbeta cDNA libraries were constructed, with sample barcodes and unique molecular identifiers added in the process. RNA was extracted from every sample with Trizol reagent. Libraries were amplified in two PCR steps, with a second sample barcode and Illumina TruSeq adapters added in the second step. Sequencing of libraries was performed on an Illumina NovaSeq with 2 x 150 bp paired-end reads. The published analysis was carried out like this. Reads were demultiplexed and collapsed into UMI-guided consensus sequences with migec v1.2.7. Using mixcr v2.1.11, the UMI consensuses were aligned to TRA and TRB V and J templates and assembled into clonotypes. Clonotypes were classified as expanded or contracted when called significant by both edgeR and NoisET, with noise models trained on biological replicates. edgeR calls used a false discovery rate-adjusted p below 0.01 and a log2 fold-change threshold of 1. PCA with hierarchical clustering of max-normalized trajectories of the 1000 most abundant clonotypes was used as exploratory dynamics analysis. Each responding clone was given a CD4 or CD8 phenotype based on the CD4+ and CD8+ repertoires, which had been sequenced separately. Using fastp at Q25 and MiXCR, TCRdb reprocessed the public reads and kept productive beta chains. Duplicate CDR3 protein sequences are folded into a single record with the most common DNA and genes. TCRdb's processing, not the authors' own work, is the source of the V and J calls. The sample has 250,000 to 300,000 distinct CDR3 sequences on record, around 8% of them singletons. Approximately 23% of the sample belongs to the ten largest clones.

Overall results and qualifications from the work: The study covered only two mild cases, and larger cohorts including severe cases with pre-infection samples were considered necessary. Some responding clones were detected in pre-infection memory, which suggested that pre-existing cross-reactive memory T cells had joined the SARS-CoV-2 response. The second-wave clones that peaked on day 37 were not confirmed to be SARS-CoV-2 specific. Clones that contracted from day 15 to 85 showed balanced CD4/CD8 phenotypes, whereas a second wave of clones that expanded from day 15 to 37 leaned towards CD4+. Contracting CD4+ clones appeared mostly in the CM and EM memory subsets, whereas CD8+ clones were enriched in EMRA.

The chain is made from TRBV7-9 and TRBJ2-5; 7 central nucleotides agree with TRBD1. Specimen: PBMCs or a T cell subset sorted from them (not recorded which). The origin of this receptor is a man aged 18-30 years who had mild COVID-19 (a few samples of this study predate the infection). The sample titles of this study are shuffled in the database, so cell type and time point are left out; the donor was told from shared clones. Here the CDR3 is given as CASSPKGAGETQYF. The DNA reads TGTGCCAGCAGCCCTAAGGGGGCCGGGGAGACCCAGTACTTC. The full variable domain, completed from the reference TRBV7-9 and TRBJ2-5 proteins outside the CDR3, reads DTGVSQNPRHKITKRGQNVTFRCDPISEHNRLYWYRQTLGQGPEFLTYFQNEAQLEKSRLLSDRFSAERPKGSFSTLEIQRTEQGDSAMYLCASSPKGAGETQYFGPGTRLLVL.